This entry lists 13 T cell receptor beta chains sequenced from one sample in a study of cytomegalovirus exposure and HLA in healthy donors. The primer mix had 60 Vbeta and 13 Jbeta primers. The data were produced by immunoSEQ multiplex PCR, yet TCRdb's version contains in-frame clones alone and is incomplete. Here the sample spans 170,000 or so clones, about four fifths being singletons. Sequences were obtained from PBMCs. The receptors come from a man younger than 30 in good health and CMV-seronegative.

Here the CDR3 reads CASSRTGSGIAPLHF. The CDR3, as DNA: TGTGCCAGCAGCAGAACAGGGTCGGGTATTGCACCCCTCCACTTT. The chain combines TRBV7-6 with TRBJ1-6; D is perhaps TRBD1 (6 bases). Trimming stripped 5 bases from V and 11 bases from J, with 19 bases between. Looked up from germline, CDR1 is SGHVS and CDR2 is FNYEAQ. The CDR3 consists of 15 residues.

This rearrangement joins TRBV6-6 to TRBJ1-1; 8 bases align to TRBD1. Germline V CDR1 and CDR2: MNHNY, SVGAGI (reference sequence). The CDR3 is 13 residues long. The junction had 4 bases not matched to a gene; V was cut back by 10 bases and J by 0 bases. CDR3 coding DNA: TGTGCCATCAAGGACAGGGTGAACACTGAAGCTTTCTTT. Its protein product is CAIKDRVNTEAFF.

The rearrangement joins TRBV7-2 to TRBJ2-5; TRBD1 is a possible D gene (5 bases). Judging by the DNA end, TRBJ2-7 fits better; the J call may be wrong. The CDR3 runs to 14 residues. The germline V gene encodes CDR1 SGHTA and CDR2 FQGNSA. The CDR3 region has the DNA TGTGCCAGCAGCTTAGCGGACACCGAATTCGAGCAGTACTTC. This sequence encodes CASSLADTEFEQYF.

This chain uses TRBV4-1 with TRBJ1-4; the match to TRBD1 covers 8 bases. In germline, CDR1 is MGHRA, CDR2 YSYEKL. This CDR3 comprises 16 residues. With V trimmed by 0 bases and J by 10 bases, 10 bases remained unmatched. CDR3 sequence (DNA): TGCGCCAGCAGCCAAGAAGGGACAGGACCGGGAGGAAAACTGTTTTTT. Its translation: CASSQEGTGPGGKLFF.

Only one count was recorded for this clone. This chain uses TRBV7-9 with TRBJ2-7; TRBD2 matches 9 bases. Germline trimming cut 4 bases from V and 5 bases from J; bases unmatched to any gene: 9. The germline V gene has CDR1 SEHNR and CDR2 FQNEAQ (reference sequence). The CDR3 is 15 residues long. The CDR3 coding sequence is TGTGCCAGCAGCTATAGGGCGGGAGGGGTGGACGAGCAGTACTTC. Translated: CASSYRAGGVDEQYF.

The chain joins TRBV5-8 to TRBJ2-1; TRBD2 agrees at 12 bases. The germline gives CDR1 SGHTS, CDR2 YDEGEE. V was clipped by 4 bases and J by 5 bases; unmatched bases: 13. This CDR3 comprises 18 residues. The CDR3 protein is CASSRGLAGWGQNNEQFF. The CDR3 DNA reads TGTGCCAGCAGCCGGGGACTAGCGGGTTGGGGGCAGAACAATGAGCAGTTCTTC.

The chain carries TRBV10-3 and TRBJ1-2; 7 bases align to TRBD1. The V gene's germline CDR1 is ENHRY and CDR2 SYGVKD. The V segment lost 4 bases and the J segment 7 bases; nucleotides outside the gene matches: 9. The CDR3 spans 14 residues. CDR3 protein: CAISALQGRRGYTF. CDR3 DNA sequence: TGTGCCATCAGTGCACTACAGGGGAGACGTGGCTACACCTTC.

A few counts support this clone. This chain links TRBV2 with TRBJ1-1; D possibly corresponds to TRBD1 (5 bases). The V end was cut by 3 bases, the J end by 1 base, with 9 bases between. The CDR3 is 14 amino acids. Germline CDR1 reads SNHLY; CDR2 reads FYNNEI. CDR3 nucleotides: TGTGCCAGCAGTGATGGACACTGGAACACTGAAGCTTTCTTT. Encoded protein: CASSDGHWNTEAFF.

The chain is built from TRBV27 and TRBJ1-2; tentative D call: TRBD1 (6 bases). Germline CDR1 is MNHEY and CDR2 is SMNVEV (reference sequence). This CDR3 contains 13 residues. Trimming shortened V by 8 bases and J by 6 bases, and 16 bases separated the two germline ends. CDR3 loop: CASGRQGTDGYTF. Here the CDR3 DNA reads TGTGCCAGCGGCCGGCAGGGGACCGATGGCTACACCTTC.

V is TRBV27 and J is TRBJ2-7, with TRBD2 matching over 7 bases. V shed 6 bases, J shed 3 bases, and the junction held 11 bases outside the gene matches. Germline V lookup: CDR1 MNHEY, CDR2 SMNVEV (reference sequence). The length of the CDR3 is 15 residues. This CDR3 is CASRPRAGDYYEQYF. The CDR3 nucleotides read TGTGCCAGCAGACCCCGTGCGGGGGACTACTACGAGCAGTACTTC.

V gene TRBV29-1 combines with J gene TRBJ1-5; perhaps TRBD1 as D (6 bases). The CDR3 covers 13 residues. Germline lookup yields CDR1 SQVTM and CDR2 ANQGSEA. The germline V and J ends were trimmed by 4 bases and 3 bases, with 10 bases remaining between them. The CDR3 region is CSVGGQDNQPQHF. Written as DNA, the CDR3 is TGCAGCGTTGGGGGGCAAGACAATCAGCCCCAGCATTTT.

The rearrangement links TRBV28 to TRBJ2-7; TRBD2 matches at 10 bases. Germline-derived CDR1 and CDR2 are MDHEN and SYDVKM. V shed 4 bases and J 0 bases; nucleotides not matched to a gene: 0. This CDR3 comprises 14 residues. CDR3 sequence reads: CASSSSGSSYEQYF. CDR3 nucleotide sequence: TGTGCCAGCAGTTCTAGCGGGAGCTCCTACGAGCAGTACTTC. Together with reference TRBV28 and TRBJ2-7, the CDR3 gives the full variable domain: DVKVTQSSRYLVKRTGEKVFLECVQDMDHENMFWYRQDPGLGLRLIYFSYDVKMKEKGDIPEGYSVSREKKERFSLILESASTNQTSMYLCASSSSGSSYEQYFGPGTRLTVT.

The CDR3 DNA reads TGTGCCAGCTGGGGCGGGGGGGTAGGGAATGAGCAGTTCTTC. It translates to CASWGGGVGNEQFF. This chain connects TRBV6-1 to TRBJ2-1; 9 bases align to TRBD2. The V gene end was trimmed by 8 bases and the J gene end by 7 bases; junction bases not matched to a gene: 9. Per germline, CDR1 MNHNS and CDR2 SASEGT. The CDR3 sequence is 14 residues long.